The source of this T cell receptor (beta chain) is a study of human T cells and chemical hapten exposure. Across the study: Sensitization was performed using 2% DPC on an approximately 2 cm by approximately 2 cm upper inner arm skin site.

The time point was: patch test 2, 6 weeks after DPC sensitization. Treatment described: therapeutic diphenylcyclopropenone sensitization with weekly scalp DPC. The study drew its donors from alopecia patients who were 18 to 70 years old and suitable for DPC. The study's library attached unique molecular identifiers to single cDNA molecules. Via MiXCR, TCRdb re-called the RACE reads, giving one row per CDR3 protein. The repertoire holds 110,000 or so distinct CDR3 sequences, roughly a tenth seen once, with 3.1% in the top ten. V lost 2 bases and J 6 bases, leaving 7 bases between the germline ends. The CDR3 is 12 amino acids.

J is TRBJ1-1 and V is TRBV12-3 or TRBV12-4; D uncertain. This TCR was sampled from a woman in her 40s with alopecia areata. Some clones in this sample may be carry-over from other donors' samples. Material: whole blood, obtained in connection with sensitization to the hapten diphenylcyclopropenone (DPC). The chain's CDR3 is CASSLLRAEAFF. Here the CDR3 DNA reads TGTGCCAGCAGTTTATTACGCGCTGAAGCTTTCTTT.